These 2 T cell receptor beta chains originate from one sample sequenced in a study of T cells after yellow fever vaccination. TCRdb re-derived calls from the 5' RACE reads in MiXCR, one entry per CDR3 protein. In the table there are around 300,000 distinct CDR3 sequences, approximately 4% of which are singletons. Sequencing was performed on PBMCs, taken 15 days after the yellow fever booster vaccination. The receptors were sampled from a man between 18 and 29 years old who received the YFV17D yellow fever vaccine.

This clonotype was picked up many times. The genes are TRBV20-1 and TRBJ2-5, with 12 bases identical to TRBD2. CDR3 length: 14 amino acids. Losses at the gene ends were 6 bases for V and 5 bases for J; bases not matched to a gene: 7. Germline loops: CDR1 DFQATT, CDR2 SNEGSKA (reference sequence). This CDR3 reads CSAWTSGDQETQYF. CDR3 nucleotides: TGCAGTGCCTGGACTAGCGGGGATCAGGAGACCCAGTACTTC.

The chain has TRBV19 and TRBJ2-3; 9 nucleotides agree with TRBD1. The CDR3 contains 14 residues. The junction had 6 bases not matched to a gene; V was cut back by 6 bases and J by 5 bases. Germline V gene sequence: CDR1 LNHDA, CDR2 SQIVND (reference sequence). CDR3 bases: TGTGCCAGTAGGGACAGGGGTGGGAAAGATACGCAGTATTTT. Protein product: CASRDRGGKDTQYF.